This TCR beta chain was found in a study of blood T cells in healthy people across ages. Concerning this clonotype itself: With a much larger clone just one base away, this may be a read error.

V was trimmed by 2 bases and J by 6 bases, leaving 23 bases between them. Germline CDR1 DFQATT, CDR2 SNEGSKA (reference sequence). The CDR3 spans 16 residues. Next came a second PCR, run for roughly 6 to 11 cycles, which used a sample-barcoded 5' primer along with a J-beta primer mix. TCRdb ran MiXCR on the 5' RACE reads and lists one entry per CDR3 protein. The sample lists under 2 million distinct CDR3 sequences, about 32% seen once, with about 11% in the top ten. PBMCs numbering at least 6.5 million were isolated per sample. Total RNA extracted from each sample amounted to at least 6 micrograms. The chain is built from TRBV20-1 and TRBJ2-7; the D is unclear. The sequencing sample was made of blood. This sequence originates from a woman in her twenties or thirties in good health. This CDR3 reads CSARSKGNVIRGEQYF. The DNA for the CDR3 is TGCAGTGCTAGAAGTAAGGGTAACGTTATTCGAGGCGAGCAGTACTTC.